This entry describes one T cell receptor beta chain. No antigen is known for it. The sample belongs to a study of T cell responses to AZD1222 COVID-19 vaccine. Overall study results and limits: Donors were largely white British and mainly female; clonal diversity was possibly underestimated.

Trimming took 0 bases from V and 2 from J; bases not matched to a gene: 10. CDR1 SGDLS and CDR2 YYNGEE come from the germline V gene. The CDR3 runs to 18 residues. The repertoire was sequenced with immunoSEQ multiplex PCR; TCRdb's copy has only in-frame clones and lacks some. Of about 40,000 clones listed, 88% are singletons. The V gene is TRBV9, the J gene TRBJ2-3, with 9 positions matching TRBD2. Sequencing used peripheral blood, obtained 28 days after the second dose of the MenACWY control vaccine. The receptor was derived from an adult who received the MenACWY meningococcal vaccine as a control. The CDR3 coding sequence is TGTGCCAGCAGCGTAGCTCTTGGACTAGCGAGTGACACAGATACGCAGTATTTT. Protein: CASSVALGLASDTDTQYF. Full variable domain (missing parts from reference TRBV9 and TRBJ2-3): DSGVTQTPKHLITATGQRVTLRCSPRSGDLSVYWYQQSLDQGLQFLIQYYNGEERAKGNILERFSAQQFPDLHSELNLSSLELGDSALYFCASSVALGLASDTDTQYFGPGTRLTVL.